This entry concerns a single T cell receptor beta chain. CDR1 and CDR2 from the germline V gene are MNHEY and SVGAGI. The CDR3 covers 15 residues. The J segment lost 2 bases and the V segment lost 4 bases, leaving 3 bases of the junction unmatched. The sample belongs to a study of control samples from healthy donors and cancer patients. This table comes from immunoSEQ multiplex PCR, and its TCRdb copy is limited to in-frame clones, with some not included. The profile shows about 190,000 clones, about nine tenths of them singletons. This TCR was sampled from a young man in good health. Sequencing input: blood. J is TRBJ2-2 and V is TRBV6-5; 8 bases match TRBD1. The CDR3 DNA sequence: TGTGCCAGCAGTTCAGACAGGGGCAACACCGGGGAGCTGTTTTTT. Translation gives CASSSDRGNTGELFF.